The entry that follows covers one T cell receptor beta chain sequence. The sample belongs to a study of blood T cell repertoires in COVID-19. Whole-study context: Donors in the United States, Italy and Spain gave samples during acute or convalescent COVID-19. Nucleic acid was either cDNA or gDNA, and it came from T cells, B-cell-depleted T cells, or PBMCs.

The CDR3 contains 14 residues. Germline V gene lookup returns CDR1 MNHNS and CDR2 SASEGT. V was cut by 0 bases and J by 6 bases, with 11 bases left in between. In the source study's methods: Scientists estimated how many nucleated cells there were by amplifying reference gene primers. This table comes from immunoSEQ multiplex PCR, and its TCRdb copy is limited to in-frame clones, with some not included. V and J calls and clone size are copied from that table; D and trimming were computed from the DNA. The sample has around 110,000 clones; over 65% are singletons. This TCR was recovered from a man younger than 40 with acute or convalescent COVID-19. This chain connects TRBV6-1 to TRBJ1-2, with D tentatively TRBD1 (5 bases). The sample taken for sequencing was peripheral blood. CDR3 residues: CASSEAGGKDGYTF. The CDR3 nucleotides read TGTGCCAGCAGTGAAGCGGGGGGGAAAGATGGCTACACCTTC.